Below are 31 T cell receptor beta chains sequenced from a single sample in a study of T-cell memory formation after mild COVID-19. TCRdb used MiXCR to reprocess the 5' RACE reads, holding one entry per CDR3 protein. The data show approximately 300,000 distinct CDR3 sequences, with approximately 19% seen just once and around 21% held by the top ten. The sample comprised PBMCs or a T cell subset sorted from them (not recorded which). These receptors originate from a man younger than 30 who had mild COVID-19 (a few samples of this study predate the infection). Cell type and time point are not known.

This clonotype showed up just a few times. V gene TRBV25-1 combines with J gene TRBJ1-2, with D maybe TRBD1 (5 bases). The CDR3 is made up of 15 amino acids. Per germline, CDR1 MGHDK and CDR2 SYGVNS. V was cut by 1 base and J by 5 bases, with 14 bases left in between. DNA for the CDR3: TGTGCCAGCAGTGAATTTGGGGGGAGTAATTATGGCTACACCTTC. The encoded protein is CASSEFGGSNYGYTF.

CDR3: CASSEPNGSGGARYEQYF. CDR3 bases: TGTGCCAGCAGCGAACCCAACGGTAGCGGGGGGGCGAGATACGAGCAGTACTTC. The chain couples TRBV12-3 or TRBV12-4 to TRBJ2-7; 11 bases map to TRBD2. Unmatched junction bases numbered 17, after V lost 6 bases and J lost 4 bases. The CDR3 runs to 18 residues.

Only a few counts were recorded for this clonotype. J is TRBJ2-1 and V is TRBV6-5; 12 nucleotides agree with TRBD2. Germline loops: CDR1 MNHEY, CDR2 SVGAGI. The V gene end was trimmed by 0 bases and the J gene end by 0 bases; junction bases not matched to a gene: 12. This CDR3 has 21 amino acids. The DNA of the CDR3 is TGTGCCAGCAGTTACTCGGTGGTTATGCGGACTAGCGGGGACTCCTACAATGAGCAGTTCTTC. Its protein product is CASSYSVVMRTSGDSYNEQFF.

The chain has TRBV10-3 and TRBJ1-5; 7 bases agree with TRBD1. Trimming cost V 5 bases and J 0 bases; bases outside gene matches: 1. Per the germline V gene, CDR1 is ENHRY and CDR2 is SYGVKD. The CDR3 totals 14 residues. CDR3 in amino acids: CAISRTGSNQPQHF. CDR3 in DNA: TGTGCCATCAGTCGGACAGGTAGCAATCAGCCCCAGCATTTT.

V is TRBV7-9 and J is TRBJ1-4; weak D call: TRBD1 (6 bases). The V gene's germline CDR1 is SEHNR and CDR2 FQNEAQ (reference sequence). There are 13 residues in the CDR3. V was pared by 6 bases and J by 12 bases, with 17 bases between. Written as DNA, the CDR3 is TGTGCCAGCAGACCACGGACAGCAGATGAACTGTTTTTT. Protein: CASRPRTADELFF. The whole variable domain, filled in from reference TRBV7-9 and TRBJ1-4, reads DTGVSQNPRHKITKRGQNVTFRCDPISEHNRLYWYRQTLGQGPEFLTYFQNEAQLEKSRLLSDRFSAERPKGSFSTLEIQRTEQGDSAMYLCASRPRTADELFFGSGTQLSVL.

The V call is TRBV2, the J call TRBJ2-5; 7 bases map to TRBD2. From germline, CDR1 is SNHLY and CDR2 FYNNEI. Unmatched junction bases numbered 16, after V lost 6 bases and J lost 9 bases. CDR3 length: 15 amino acids. CDR3 loop: CASSERDYVRGAQYF. CDR3 in DNA: TGTGCCAGCAGCGAACGGGACTACGTAAGAGGGGCCCAGTACTTC.

As DNA, the CDR3 is TGTGCCAGCAGCTTGGGAGGGCTCGATGAGCAGTTCTTC. Encoded protein: CASSLGGLDEQFF. The chain employs TRBV7-9 and TRBJ2-1; 7 bases agree with TRBD2. The V segment lost 3 bases and the J segment 8 bases; nucleotides outside the gene matches: 4. The CDR3 is 13 residues long. Germline V gene lookup returns CDR1 SEHNR and CDR2 FQNEAQ (reference sequence).

The sample holds a few counts of this clonotype. The chain is built from TRBV18 and TRBJ2-2, with 9 bases matching TRBD1. This CDR3 region has 15 residues. Germline CDR1 is KGHSH and CDR2 is LQKENI. J gave up 3 bases and V 6 bases, and 5 bases lay outside the gene matches. The CDR3 nucleotides are TGTGCCAGCTCGCCCGGGACAGGGCACACCGGGGAGCTGTTTTTT. Protein sequence: CASSPGTGHTGELFF.

This clonotype has more than one count but fewer than ten. The V call is TRBV12-3 or TRBV12-4, the J call TRBJ1-1; unclear D gene. V lost 2 bases and J lost 11, with 15 bases in between. The CDR3 runs 13 residues. CDR3 bases: TGTGCCAGCAGTTTACTCGGGTGGAAAGGGGCTTTCTTT. This sequence encodes CASSLLGWKGAFF.

In its sample, this clonotype was seen a few times. The V gene is TRBV5-1, the J gene TRBJ1-2; 7 bases map to TRBD1. Germline values: CDR1 SGHRS, CDR2 YFSETQ. This CDR3 is 17 amino acids long. Trimming cost V 5 bases and J 8 bases; bases outside gene matches: 21. As DNA, the CDR3 is TGCGCCAGCAGAGATATTAGACAGGGCGCTTTGACAAGGGGCTACACCTTC. Its protein product is CASRDIRQGALTRGYTF.

The chain recombines TRBV9 with TRBJ2-1; 9 positions match TRBD2. The CDR3 totals 17 residues. The junction had 9 bases not matched to a gene; V was cut back by 0 bases and J by 5 bases. CDR1 is SGDLS and CDR2 is YYNGEE in the germline V gene. CDR3 DNA sequence: TGTGCCAGCAGCGTAGACATCGCGGGGGGGTCGAACAATGAGCAGTTCTTC. It is translated as CASSVDIAGGSNNEQFF.

This clonotype occurred many times. CDR3 DNA sequence: TGTGCCACCGGACTAGCCGCAGAGACCCAGTACTTC. It is translated as CATGLAAETQYF. This chain links TRBV2 with TRBJ2-5; 8 bases map to TRBD2. Germline CDR1 is SNHLY and CDR2 is FYNNEI. The CDR3 is 12 amino acids. V was clipped by 10 bases and J by 4 bases; unmatched bases: 5.

The table lists this clonotype with a few counts. The rearrangement uses TRBV10-3 and TRBJ2-1; 12 nucleotides align to TRBD2. The germline gives CDR1 ENHRY, CDR2 SYGVKD. The length of the CDR3 is 15 residues. The V segment lost 6 bases and the J segment 4 bases; nucleotides outside the gene matches: 4. The CDR3 nucleotides read TGTGCCATCAGCGCCGGGACTAGCGGGTACAATGAGCAGTTCTTC. Its translation is CAISAGTSGYNEQFF.

To note about this clonotype: At one of its ends the junction is not consistent with the germline gene, which may arise from a read error. The chain employs TRBV6-5 and TRBJ1-1, with 9 nucleotides matching TRBD1. This CDR3 is 12 amino acids long. CDR1 is MNHEY and CDR2 is SVGAGI in the germline V gene. The CDR3 protein is CASSYTRDRVIF. DNA of the CDR3: TGTGCCAGCAGTTACACCCGGGACAGGGTGATCTTT.

In this sample, this clonotype turned up a few times. V is TRBV7-3 and J is TRBJ2-3, with a weak D call TRBD1 (5 bases). The CDR3 is made up of 18 amino acids. The germline CDR1 and CDR2 sequences are SGHTA and FQGTGA. V shed 3 bases and J shed 4 bases, with 23 bases lying between them. The CDR3 protein is CASSFLAGTQGGADTQYF. CDR3 nucleotides: TGTGCCAGCAGCTTCCTTGCCGGAACGCAGGGTGGCGCAGATACGCAGTATTTT.

This chain connects TRBV5-6 to TRBJ2-7; a weak D match, TRBD1 (6 bases). The CDR3 is made up of 14 amino acids. Germline CDR1 is SGHDT and CDR2 is YYEEEE. Trimming removed 5 bases at V and 4 bases at J, with 16 bases between. This CDR3 reads CASREDRFGYEQYF. The CDR3 DNA sequence: TGTGCCAGCAGAGAAGACAGGTTCGGGTACGAGCAGTACTTC.

This clonotype has a single count. The chain carries TRBV11-2 and TRBJ2-3, with 8 bases matching TRBD2. From germline, CDR1 is SGHAT and CDR2 FQNNGV. The CDR3 consists of 16 residues. Germline trimming cut 3 bases from V and 2 bases from J; bases unmatched to any gene: 7. CDR3: CASSLFGGDSTDTQYF. The CDR3 DNA reads as TGTGCCAGCAGCTTGTTCGGGGGGGATTCCACAGATACGCAGTATTTT.

This clonotype was counted once. The chain uses TRBV27 and TRBJ2-6; 7 bases match TRBD1. The V and J ends lost 4 bases and 0 bases, in that order; junction bases with no gene match: 3. This CDR3 has 16 residues. The V gene's germline CDR1 is MNHEY and CDR2 SMNVEV (reference sequence). The CDR3 DNA reads TGTGCCAGCAGTTCCTGGACAGGCTCTGGGGCCAACGTCCTGACTTTC. It yields the protein CASSSWTGSGANVLTF.

Only a few counts were recorded for this clonotype. The chain has TRBV12-3 or TRBV12-4 and TRBJ1-4, with TRBD1 as a possible D gene (5 bases). The CDR3 totals 15 residues. The ends were cut back, 6 bases at V and 0 bases at J, with 11 bases in the middle. CDR3 residues: CASSRKTATNEKLFF. CDR3 sequence (DNA): TGTGCCAGCAGCCGGAAGACAGCAACTAATGAAAAACTGTTTTTT.

The chain combines TRBV6-6 with TRBJ1-1; D may be TRBD1 (5 bases). V was trimmed by 2 bases and J by 10 bases, leaving 14 bases between them. The CDR3 loop spans 13 amino acids. CDR1 and CDR2 (germline): MNHNY, SVGAGI (reference sequence). The DNA for the CDR3 is TGTGCCAGCAGTTACCCGACCGGGAGGGGAGCTTTCTTT. Amino acid sequence: CASSYPTGRGAFF.

The chain combines TRBV6-5 with TRBJ2-3; 8 bases line up with TRBD1. Losses at the gene ends were 4 bases for V and 6 bases for J; bases not matched to a gene: 9. The V gene's germline CDR1 is MNHEY and CDR2 SVGAGI. There are 15 residues in the CDR3. The CDR3 DNA reads TGTGCCAGCAGTTTCTGGACAGGGAGGTCTGATACGCAGTATTTT. Translated, it gives CASSFWTGRSDTQYF.

This clonotype turned up a few times. V usage is TRBV6-5 and J usage is TRBJ2-3; TRBD1 matches 10 bases. Germline lookup yields CDR1 MNHEY and CDR2 SVGAGI. The CDR3 covers 18 residues. With V trimmed by 3 bases and J by 2 bases, 11 bases remained unmatched. The CDR3 protein is CASSYNPPRQGATDTQYF. The CDR3 bases are TGTGCCAGCAGTTATAATCCCCCCCGACAGGGGGCCACAGATACGCAGTATTTT.

The chain links TRBV4-3 to TRBJ2-7, with 10 bases identical to TRBD1. Germline V gene sequence: CDR1 LGHNA, CDR2 YSLEER. The CDR3 sequence is 13 residues long. The CDR3 sequence is CASSQGTGVSTLV. CDR3 bases: TGCGCCAGCAGCCAGGGGACAGGGGTTAGTACGTTAGTC.

The CDR3: CASSPDRGFTEAFF. The CDR3 nucleotides are TGTGCCAGCAGCCCGGACAGGGGGTTCACTGAAGCTTTCTTT. V and J are TRBV7-2 and TRBJ1-1; 10 bases map to TRBD1. The length of the CDR3 is 14 residues. Germline CDR1 is SGHTA and CDR2 is FQGNSA. Trimming cost V 5 bases and J 4 bases; bases outside gene matches: 4. The whole variable domain, filled in from reference TRBV7-2 and TRBJ1-1, reads GAGVSQSPSNKVTEKGKDVELRCDPISGHTALYWYRQSLGQGLEFLIYFQGNSAPDKSGLPSDRFSAERTGGSVSTLTIQRTQQEDSAVYLCASSPDRGFTEAFFGQGTRLTVV.

In this sample, this clonotype turned up a few times. The chain uses TRBV6-2 or TRBV6-3 and TRBJ1-2, with 8 bases aligning to TRBD1. J was trimmed by 5 bases and V by 5 bases; bases with no gene match: 10. Germline V gene data show CDR1 as MNHEY and CDR2 as SVGEGT. The CDR3 totals 15 residues. The CDR3 protein is CASSPGQARGYGYTF. CDR3 DNA: TGTGCCAGCAGTCCGGGACAGGCCCGCGGATATGGCTACACCTTC.

The table lists this clonotype with many counts. The chain joins TRBV7-2 to TRBJ1-4; 7 bases fit TRBD1. The trim removed 1 base at V and 6 bases at J, leaving 2 bases unmatched. This CDR3 is 14 amino acids long. CDR1 is SGHTA and CDR2 is FQGNSA in the germline V gene. The CDR3 DNA reads TGTGCCAGCAGCTTAGACGGGACAGATGAAAAACTGTTTTTT. Translating it yields CASSLDGTDEKLFF.

This chain links TRBV28 with TRBJ1-2; no reliable D call. Trimming shortened V by 7 bases and J by 7 bases, and 13 bases separated the two germline ends. In germline, CDR1 is MDHEN, CDR2 SYDVKM. The CDR3 contains 12 residues. The CDR3 sequence: CASTDSLRGYTF. In DNA form, the CDR3 reads TGTGCCAGCACTGACTCCTTGCGTGGCTACACCTTC.

This sequence joins TRBV6-5 and TRBJ1-6; the D gene is possibly TRBD1 (5 bases). Between the trimmed V and J ends, which lost 0 bases and 7 bases, there was a span of 16 bases. Germline V CDR1 and CDR2: MNHEY, SVGAGI. This CDR3 spans 17 amino acids. Here the CDR3 reads CASSYSGGIARNSPLHF. The CDR3 bases are TGTGCCAGCAGTTACTCGGGGGGAATTGCCCGGAATTCACCCCTCCACTTT.

This clonotype was counted a few times. The chain links TRBV5-1 to TRBJ2-5, with 9 bases fitting TRBD1. CDR1 is SGHRS and CDR2 is YFSETQ in the germline V gene. Trimming took 4 bases from V and 9 from J; bases not matched to a gene: 10. The CDR3 covers 14 residues. DNA for the CDR3: TGCGCCAGCAGCCCAGACAGGGGGATTGGGGCCCAGTACTTC. It yields the protein CASSPDRGIGAQYF. The full variable domain, rest sourced from reference TRBV5-1 and TRBJ2-5, is KAGVTQTPRYLIKTRGQQVTLSCSPISGHRSVSWYQQTPGQGLQFLFEYFSETQRNKGNFPGRFSGRQFSNSRSEMNVSTLELGDSALYLCASSPDRGIGAQYFGPGTRLLVL.

This clonotype turned up a few times. V and J are TRBV28 and TRBJ2-5, with 10 positions matching TRBD1. The CDR3 runs to 15 residues. J was trimmed by 2 bases and V by 3 bases; bases with no gene match: 3. The germline CDR1 and CDR2 sequences are MDHEN and SYDVKM. This CDR3 reads CASSFAGQGQETQYF. In DNA, the CDR3 is TGTGCCAGCAGTTTCGCGGGACAGGGGCAAGAGACCCAGTACTTC.

This clonotype showed up just a few times. V gene TRBV12-3 or TRBV12-4 combines with J gene TRBJ1-5; perhaps TRBD1 as D (5 bases). Trimming took off 7 bases at V and 4 bases at J, with 17 bases between the two ends. The CDR3 consists of 15 residues. This CDR3 is CASTPSGWGNQPQHF. In DNA form, the CDR3 reads TGTGCCAGCACCCCCTCGGGGTGGGGGAATCAGCCCCAGCATTTT.